The clone carrying this T cell receptor (beta chain) was observed many times. Its antigen remains unidentified. This entry belongs to a study of T cell repertoires in cytomegalovirus infection. In the study overall: Matching HLA type, along with CMV infection, was indicated by public TCR beta signatures. General study points: Dominant in the ex vivo response were TCR beta clonotypes restricted by HLA-C and specific for CMV.

V gave up 3 bases and J gave up 2 bases, with 14 bases separating them. Germline V gene lookup returns CDR1 MNHEY and CDR2 SMNVEV (reference sequence). The CDR3 runs to 15 residues. TCRdb fed the reads into MiXCR, producing one record per CDR3 protein. Among around 230,000 distinct CDR3 sequences listed, approximately 7% were seen once. The rearrangement links TRBV27 to TRBJ2-7, with D possibly being TRBD1 or TRBD2 (5 bases each). This clonotype was obtained from a human donor in good health (CMV status not recorded). Some clones in this sample may be carry-over from other donors' samples. Sequencing used PBMCs. CDR3 protein: CASSFRGDGTYEQYF. As DNA, the CDR3 is TGTGCCAGCAGTTTTAGAGGGGACGGCACCTACGAGCAGTACTTC.